This T cell receptor (beta chain) was obtained from a study of response to subunit inactivated influenza vaccine. From the RT-PCR reads, TCRdb called clonotypes with MiXCR, one entry per CDR3 protein. Among about 160,000 distinct CDR3 sequences listed, around 9.9% were seen once. As to this clonotype: The antigen is undetermined. One end of the junction varies from germline; a read error may be responsible.

The CDR3 contains 15 residues. Per germline, CDR1 MDHEN and CDR2 SYDVKM. Overall study findings and caveats: Authors suggested few new T cells are recruited by each seasonal influenza vaccination.

Sequenced material: non-naive T cells sorted from PBMCs, taken about 40 days after vaccination. The chain couples TRBV28 to TRBJ2-1, with TRBD2 matching over 8 bases. The clonotype was recovered from a man over 45 who received an inactivated influenza vaccine. The chain's CDR3 is CASSHGGGGRSLGVF. CDR3 bases: TGTGCCAGCAGCCACGGGGGGGGCGGGAGGTCCCTGGGGGTCTTC.